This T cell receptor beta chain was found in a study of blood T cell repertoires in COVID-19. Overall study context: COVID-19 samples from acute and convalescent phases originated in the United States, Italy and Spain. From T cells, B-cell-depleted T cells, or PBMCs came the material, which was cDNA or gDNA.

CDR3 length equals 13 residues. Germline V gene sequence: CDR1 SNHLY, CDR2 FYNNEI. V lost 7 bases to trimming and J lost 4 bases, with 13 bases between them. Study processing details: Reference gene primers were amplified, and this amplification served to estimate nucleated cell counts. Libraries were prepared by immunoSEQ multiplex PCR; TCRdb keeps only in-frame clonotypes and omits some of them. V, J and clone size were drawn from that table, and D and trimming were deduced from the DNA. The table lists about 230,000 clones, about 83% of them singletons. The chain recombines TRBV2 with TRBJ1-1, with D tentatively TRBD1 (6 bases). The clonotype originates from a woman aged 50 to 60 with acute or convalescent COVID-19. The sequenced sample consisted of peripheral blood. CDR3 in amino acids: CASKNRVFTEAFF. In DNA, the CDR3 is TGTGCCAGCAAGAACAGGGTCTTCACTGAAGCTTTCTTT. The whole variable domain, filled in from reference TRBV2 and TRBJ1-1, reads EPEVTQTPSHQVTQMGQEVILRCVPISNHLYFYWYRQILGQKVEFLVSFYNNEISEKSEIFDDQFSVERPDGSNFTLKIRSTKLEDSAMYFCASKNRVFTEAFFGQGTRLTVV.